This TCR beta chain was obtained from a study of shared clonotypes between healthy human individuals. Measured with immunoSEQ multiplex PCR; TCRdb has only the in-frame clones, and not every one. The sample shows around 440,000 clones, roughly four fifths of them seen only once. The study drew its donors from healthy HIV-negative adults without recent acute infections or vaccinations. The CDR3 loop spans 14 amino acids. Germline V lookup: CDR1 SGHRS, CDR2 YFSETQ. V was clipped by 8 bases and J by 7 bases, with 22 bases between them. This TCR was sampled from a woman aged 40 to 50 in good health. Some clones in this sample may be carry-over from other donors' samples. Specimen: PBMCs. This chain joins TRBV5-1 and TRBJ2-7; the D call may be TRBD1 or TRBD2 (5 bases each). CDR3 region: CASTPREGWGEQYF. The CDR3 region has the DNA TGCGCCAGTACCCCACGGGAAGGCTGGGGGGAGCAGTACTTC. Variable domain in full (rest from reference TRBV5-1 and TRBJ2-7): KAGVTQTPRYLIKTRGQQVTLSCSPISGHRSVSWYQQTPGQGLQFLFEYFSETQRNKGNFPGRFSGRQFSNSRSEMNVSTLELGDSALYLCASTPREGWGEQYFGPGTRLTVT.